This T cell receptor beta chain was sequenced in a study of OX40 agonist ivuxolimab in advanced cancers. Findings and limits, study-wide: Partial responders receiving 0.1-3.0 mg/kg showed among the lowest clonal expansion. Low normalized T-cell clonal expansion was also seen in some nonresponders.

The V gene lost 3 bases and the J gene lost 7 bases, with 19 bases spanning the gap. Germline CDR1 reads MDHEN; CDR2 reads SYDVKM. This CDR3 has 16 residues. As to this clone: Its antigen is currently unknown.

The data were produced by immunoSEQ multiplex PCR, yet TCRdb's version contains in-frame clones alone and is incomplete. The table has about 79,000 clones, about 92% seen once; the top ten hold 0.33%. V is TRBV28 and J is TRBJ2-1; D tentatively reads TRBD1 or TRBD2 (7 bases each). This TCR was recovered from an adult with an advanced solid tumor such as melanoma, head and neck, liver or kidney cancer. Specimen: CD4+ or CD8+ T cells sorted from blood, collected in a trial of the OX40 agonist ivuxolimab. CDR3 in DNA: TGTGCCAGCAGTTTGGGAGGGACAGCGGGGTGGAATGAGCAGTTCTTC. Protein: CASSLGGTAGWNEQFF.